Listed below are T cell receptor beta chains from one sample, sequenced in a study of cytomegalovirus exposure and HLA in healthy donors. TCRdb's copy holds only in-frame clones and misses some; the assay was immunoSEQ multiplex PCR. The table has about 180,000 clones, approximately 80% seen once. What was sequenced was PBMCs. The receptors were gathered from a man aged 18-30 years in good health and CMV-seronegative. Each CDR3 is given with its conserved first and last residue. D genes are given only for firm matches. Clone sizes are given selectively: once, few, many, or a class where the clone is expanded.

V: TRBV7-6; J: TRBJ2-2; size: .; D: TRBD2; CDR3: CASSLLAGASTGELFF; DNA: TGTGCCAGCAGCTTACTAGCGGGAGCGAGCACCGGGGAGCTGTTTTTT
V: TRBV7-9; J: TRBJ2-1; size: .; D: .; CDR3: CASSPKLIGSEQFF; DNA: TGTGCCAGCAGCCCCAAATTGATCGGGAGTGAGCAGTTCTTC
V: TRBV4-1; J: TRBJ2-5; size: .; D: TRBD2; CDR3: CASSLSGGSGEQYF; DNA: TGCGCCAGCAGCCTCTCCGGCGGGAGCGGTGAGCAGTACTTC
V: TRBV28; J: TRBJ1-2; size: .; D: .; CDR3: CASSSSPRQAKTYGYTF; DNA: TGTGCCAGCAGTTCCTCCCCCCGACAGGCCAAGACGTATGGCTACACCTTC
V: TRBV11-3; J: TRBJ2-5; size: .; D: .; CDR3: CASSLGLRGETQYF; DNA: TGTGCCAGCAGCTTGGGACTCCGAGGGGAGACCCAGTACTTC
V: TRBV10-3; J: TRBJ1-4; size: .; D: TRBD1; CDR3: CAISARDRGEEKLFF; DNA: TGTGCCATCAGTGCCCGGGACAGGGGAGAAGAAAAACTGTTTTTT
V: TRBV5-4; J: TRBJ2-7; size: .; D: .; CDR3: CASSLGGPGYEQYF; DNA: TGTGCCAGCAGCTTGGGGGGGCCCGGCTACGAGCAGTACTTC
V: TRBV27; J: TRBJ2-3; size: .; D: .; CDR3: CASSLSAEDTQYF; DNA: TGTGCCAGCAGTTTATCGGCGGAGGATACGCAGTATTTT
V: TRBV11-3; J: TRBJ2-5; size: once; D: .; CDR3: CASSSTPGAETQYF; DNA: TGTGCCAGCAGCTCTACACCGGGAGCAGAGACCCAGTACTTC
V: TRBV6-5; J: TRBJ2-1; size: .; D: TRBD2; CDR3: CASSPGGGSYNEQFF; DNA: TGTGCCAGCAGCCCGGGGGGAGGCTCGTACAATGAGCAGTTCTTC
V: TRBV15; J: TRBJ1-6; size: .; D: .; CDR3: CATRGIRGALHF; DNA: TGTGCCACCAGAGGGATCCGGGGGGCCCTCCACTTT
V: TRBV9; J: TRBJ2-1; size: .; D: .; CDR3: CASSPRGGTGQYNEQFF; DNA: TGTGCCAGCAGCCCCCGGGGGGGGACAGGGCAGTACAATGAGCAGTTCTTC
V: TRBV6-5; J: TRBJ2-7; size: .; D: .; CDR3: CASSYSLAYEQYF; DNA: TGTGCCAGCAGTTACTCGTTAGCGTACGAGCAGTACTTC
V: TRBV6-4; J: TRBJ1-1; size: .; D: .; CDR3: CASSHLRNTEAFF; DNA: TGTGCCAGCAGCCACCTGAGGAACACTGAAGCTTTCTTT
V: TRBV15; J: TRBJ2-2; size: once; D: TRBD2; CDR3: CATSSDRLAGASGPGELFF; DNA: TGTGCCACCAGCAGTGACCGACTAGCGGGAGCTTCGGGTCCCGGGGAGCTGTTTTTT
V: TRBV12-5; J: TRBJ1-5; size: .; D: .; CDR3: CASGLERGGYSNQPQHF; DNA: TGTGCTAGTGGTTTAGAGAGAGGGGGATATAGCAATCAGCCCCAGCATTTT
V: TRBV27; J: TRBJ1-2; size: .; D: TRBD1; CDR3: CASRRPGQGYGYTF; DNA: TGTGCCAGCAGGAGACCGGGACAGGGTTACGGCTACACCTTC
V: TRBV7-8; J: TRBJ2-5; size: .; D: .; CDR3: CASSLGALMATQETQYF; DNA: TGTGCCAGCAGCTTAGGGGCACTGATGGCTACCCAAGAGACCCAGTACTTC
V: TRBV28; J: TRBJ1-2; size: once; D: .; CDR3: CASSPVGSYGYTF; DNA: TGTGCCAGCAGTCCGGTCGGTAGCTATGGCTACACCTTC
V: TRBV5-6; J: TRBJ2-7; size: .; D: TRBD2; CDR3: CASSLFLADTYEQYF; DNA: TGTGCCAGCAGCTTATTTCTAGCGGATACCTACGAGCAGTACTTC
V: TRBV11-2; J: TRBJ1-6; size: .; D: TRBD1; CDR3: CASSLRQGGSPLHF; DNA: TGTGCCAGCAGCCTCCGACAGGGTGGCTCACCCCTCCACTTT
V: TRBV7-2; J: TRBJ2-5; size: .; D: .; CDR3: CASSLARTDFETQYF; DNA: TGTGCCAGCAGCTTAGCAAGGACAGACTTCGAGACCCAGTACTTC
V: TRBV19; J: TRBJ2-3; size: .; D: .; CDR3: CASSTKGDQFTDTQYF; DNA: TGTGCCAGTAGCACAAAGGGGGACCAGTTCACAGATACGCAGTATTTT
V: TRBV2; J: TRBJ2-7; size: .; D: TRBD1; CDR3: CASRDRGDPYEQYF; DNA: TGTGCCAGCAGAGACAGGGGGGACCCCTACGAGCAGTACTTC
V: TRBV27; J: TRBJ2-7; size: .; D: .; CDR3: CASKQGPSEQYF; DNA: TGTGCCAGCAAACAGGGACCTAGCGAGCAGTACTTC
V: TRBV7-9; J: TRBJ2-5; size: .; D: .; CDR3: CASSETRAPGLETQYF; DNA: TGTGCCAGCAGCGAGACCAGGGCCCCCGGTTTGGAGACCCAGTACTTC
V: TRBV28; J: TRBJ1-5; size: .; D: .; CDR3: CASSLGGDNQPQHF; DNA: TGTGCCAGCAGTTTAGGAGGGGACAATCAGCCCCAGCATTTT
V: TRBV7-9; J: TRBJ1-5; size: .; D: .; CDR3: CSSSRGGVQPQHF; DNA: TGTTCCAGCAGTCGTGGGGGGGTGCAGCCCCAGCATTTT
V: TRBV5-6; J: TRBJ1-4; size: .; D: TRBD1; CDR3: CASSLPGTVPNEKLFF; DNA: TGTGCCAGCAGCTTACCCGGGACAGTTCCGAATGAAAAACTGTTTTTT
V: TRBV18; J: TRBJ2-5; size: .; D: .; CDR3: CASSPSARLQETQYF; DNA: TGTGCCAGCTCACCAAGCGCGAGGCTACAAGAGACCCAGTACTTC
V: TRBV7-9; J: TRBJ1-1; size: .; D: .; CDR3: CASSHTLRNTEAFF; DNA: TGTGCCAGCAGCCACACGCTCCGGAACACTGAAGCTTTCTTT
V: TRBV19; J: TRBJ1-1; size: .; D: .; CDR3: CASRGTVNTEAFF; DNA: TGTGCCAGTAGAGGGACTGTGAACACTGAAGCTTTCTTT
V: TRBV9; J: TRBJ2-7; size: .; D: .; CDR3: CASSVGGSGAYEQYF; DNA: TGTGCCAGCAGCGTAGGGGGTAGCGGAGCCTACGAGCAGTACTTC
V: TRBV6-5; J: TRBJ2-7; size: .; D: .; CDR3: CASSQGPFYEQYF; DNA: TGTGCCAGCAGTCAGGGCCCCTTCTACGAGCAGTACTTC
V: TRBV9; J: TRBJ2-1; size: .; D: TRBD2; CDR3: CASSAGTSGEVEQFF; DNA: TGTGCCAGCAGCGCCGGGACTAGCGGGGAGGTTGAGCAGTTCTTC
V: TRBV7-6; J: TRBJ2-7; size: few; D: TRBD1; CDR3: CASSPGQGGYEQYF; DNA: TGTGCCAGCAGCCCGGGACAGGGGGGTTACGAGCAGTACTTC
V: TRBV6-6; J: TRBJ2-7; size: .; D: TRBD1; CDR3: CASSARQGEQYF; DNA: TGTGCCAGCAGTGCGCGACAGGGGGAGCAGTACTTC
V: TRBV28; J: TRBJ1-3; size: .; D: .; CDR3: CASSLSGRDRTPHF; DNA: TGTGCCAGCAGTTTATCGGGCCGGGATAGGACCCCTCATTTT
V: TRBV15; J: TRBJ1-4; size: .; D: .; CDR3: CATSRSQVRVREKLFF; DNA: TGTGCCACCAGCAGATCCCAAGTCCGGGTCCGTGAAAAACTGTTTTTT
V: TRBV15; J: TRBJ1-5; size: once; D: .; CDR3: CATSRPDQPQHF; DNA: TGTGCCACCAGCAGGCCGGATCAGCCCCAGCATTTT
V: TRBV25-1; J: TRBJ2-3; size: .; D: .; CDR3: CASSTNQVITDTQYF; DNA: TGTGCCAGCAGTACGAACCAGGTCATCACAGATACGCAGTATTTT
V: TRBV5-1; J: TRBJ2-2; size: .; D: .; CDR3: CASSLGAANTGELFF; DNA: TGCGCCAGCAGCTTGGGGGCAGCTAACACCGGGGAGCTGTTTTTT